One sample yielded the 27 T cell receptor beta chains listed below, sequenced in a study of blood T cell repertoires in COVID-19. Sequencing used immunoSEQ multiplex PCR; TCRdb keeps in-frame clones, though not all of them. Altogether 70,000 to 80,000 clones are present, 75% to 90% being singletons, with the ten largest covering 30% to 40%. Source material: peripheral blood. Receptors originate from an elderly woman with active or convalescent COVID-19.

This chain connects TRBV7-9 to TRBJ1-2; no clear D. CDR1 and CDR2 from the germline V gene are SEHNR and FQNEAQ (reference sequence). The V end was cut by 1 base, the J end by 3 bases, with 6 bases between. The CDR3 consists of 13 residues. The CDR3 sequence: CASSLDRYYGYTF. The CDR3 DNA reads TGTGCCAGCAGCTTAGACAGATACTATGGCTACACCTTC.

The chain combines TRBV5-1 with TRBJ2-7, with D possibly being TRBD2 (5 bases). Deletions cut 1 base from V and 1 base from J, with 9 bases between. This CDR3 contains 14 residues. From germline, CDR1 is SGHRS and CDR2 YFSETQ. The CDR3 DNA reads as TGCGCCAGCAGCTTGCCAAGCGGATCCTACGAGCAGTACTTC. Translating it yields CASSLPSGSYEQYF.

The chain uses TRBV5-1 and TRBJ2-7; 12 bases agree with TRBD2. The V and J ends lost 2 bases and 4 bases, in that order; junction bases with no gene match: 10. This CDR3 region has 17 residues. The germline V gene encodes CDR1 SGHRS and CDR2 YFSETQ. The CDR3 sequence: CASSFGTSGPLTYEQYF. Here the CDR3 DNA reads TGCGCCAGCAGCTTTGGGACTAGCGGGCCTCTAACATACGAGCAGTACTTC. Filled out from reference TRBV5-1 and TRBJ2-7, the complete variable domain reads KAGVTQTPRYLIKTRGQQVTLSCSPISGHRSVSWYQQTPGQGLQFLFEYFSETQRNKGNFPGRFSGRQFSNSRSEMNVSTLELGDSALYLCASSFGTSGPLTYEQYFGPGTRLTVT.

The chain employs TRBV7-2 and TRBJ2-1; TRBD2 matches at 7 bases. Looked up from germline, CDR1 is SGHTA and CDR2 is FQGNSA. This CDR3 region has 15 residues. The ends lost 5 bases at V and 7 bases at J; junction bases unmatched: 11. CDR3 DNA: TGTGCCAGCAGCCCAGCGGGGCATATGAAAAATGAGCAGTTCTTC. This encodes CASSPAGHMKNEQFF.

V gene TRBV18 combines with J gene TRBJ1-3; D is perhaps TRBD1 (6 bases). Looked up from germline, CDR1 is KGHSH and CDR2 is LQKENI. The V and J ends lost 6 bases and 0 bases respectively, with 18 bases between them. The CDR3 contains 17 residues. The DNA for the CDR3 is TGTGCCAGCTCCCAGGGATTGACAGGTTCCTCTGGAAACACCATATATTTT. Protein: CASSQGLTGSSGNTIYF.

This clone was found a few times. The chain employs TRBV3-1 (or the pseudogene TRBV3-2) and TRBJ1-3; 9 nucleotides align to TRBD1. J gave up 7 bases and V 4 bases, and 8 bases lay outside the gene matches. This CDR3 has 15 amino acids. Germline CDR1 and CDR2: LGHDT and YNNKEL (reference sequence). In DNA, the CDR3 is TGTGCCAGCAGCCGAGGGGACAGGGAAGGGAACACCATATATTTT. It translates to CASSRGDREGNTIYF.

CDR3 loop: CASALGQINSPLHF. In DNA, the CDR3 is TGTGCCAGTGCTCTGGGACAGATTAATTCACCCCTCCACTTT. The chain couples TRBV18 to TRBJ1-6, with 7 positions matching TRBD1. This CDR3 region has 14 residues. The V gene end was trimmed by 9 bases and the J gene end by 6 bases; junction bases not matched to a gene: 8. The germline gives CDR1 KGHSH, CDR2 LQKENI.

This chain connects TRBV7-6 to TRBJ2-2; 9 positions match TRBD1. The trim removed 4 bases at V and 5 bases at J, leaving 5 bases unmatched. The germline V gene encodes CDR1 SGHVS and CDR2 FNYEAQ. There are 15 residues in the CDR3. CDR3 amino acids: CASSSIQGATGELFF. For the CDR3, the DNA is TGTGCCAGCAGCTCTATACAGGGGGCAACCGGGGAGCTGTTTTTT.

The chain joins TRBV4-2 to TRBJ2-3, with TRBD2 matching over 11 bases. V lost 0 bases, J lost 2 bases, and 4 bases stayed unmatched. The CDR3 is made up of 17 amino acids. Germline-derived CDR1 and CDR2 are LGHNA and YNFKEQ. This CDR3 is CASSQEELAGDTDTQYF. The CDR3 coding sequence is TGTGCCAGCAGCCAAGAGGAACTAGCGGGGGACACAGATACGCAGTATTTT.

CDR3 coding DNA: TGTGCCAGCAGTTACCTCGGGAACACTGAAGCTTTCTTT. Amino acid sequence: CASSYLGNTEAFF. The chain couples TRBV6-5 to TRBJ1-1; D not resolved. This CDR3 is 13 amino acids long. In germline, CDR1 is MNHEY, CDR2 SVGAGI. Trimming cost V 2 bases and J 1 base, with 5 bases left between them.

The V gene is TRBV7-2, the J gene TRBJ1-5; TRBD1 is a possible D gene (6 bases). V shed 5 bases and J shed 3 bases, with 14 bases lying between them. Per germline, CDR1 SGHTA and CDR2 FQGNSA. The CDR3 loop spans 15 amino acids. The CDR3 DNA reads as TGTGCCAGCAGCATCCAAACAGGGACCAATCAGCCCCAGCATTTT. Its protein product is CASSIQTGTNQPQHF.

There are a few counts of this clone. This chain connects TRBV2 to TRBJ2-2, with TRBD2 as a possible D gene (5 bases). V gave up 6 bases and J gave up 5 bases, with 13 bases separating them. The germline gives CDR1 SNHLY, CDR2 FYNNEI. This CDR3 region has 14 residues. The CDR3 coding sequence is TGTGCCAGCAGCGTAGGCAGCGGAACCGGGGAGCTGTTTTTT. Translation gives CASSVGSGTGELFF.

V usage is TRBV3-1 (or the pseudogene TRBV3-2) and J usage is TRBJ2-1, with 11 bases identical to TRBD1. The germline V gene has CDR1 LGHDT and CDR2 YNNKEL (reference sequence). The CDR3 totals 16 residues. Losses at the gene ends were 4 bases for V and 9 bases for J; bases not matched to a gene: 11. The chain's CDR3 is CASSPPGQGVEGEQFF. The DNA for the CDR3 is TGTGCCAGCAGCCCCCCGGGACAGGGGGTCGAAGGTGAGCAGTTCTTC.

This chain links TRBV7-8 with TRBJ2-1; TRBD2 agrees at 13 bases. This CDR3 spans 18 amino acids. Looked up from germline, CDR1 is SGHVS and CDR2 is FQNEAQ. V was pared by 5 bases and J by 0 bases, with 7 bases of the junction left unmatched. CDR3: CASSPPGLAGTSYNEQFF. Written as DNA, the CDR3 is TGTGCCAGCAGCCCTCCGGGACTAGCGGGGACCTCCTACAATGAGCAGTTCTTC.

CDR3 bases: TGTGCCAAAGACAGGGGAGATAACTACGAGCAGTACTTC. It translates to CAKDRGDNYEQYF. This chain connects TRBV5-4 to TRBJ2-7; 8 bases match TRBD1. The CDR3 runs to 13 residues. The J segment lost 3 bases and the V segment lost 9 bases, leaving 8 bases of the junction unmatched. Germline CDR1 reads SGHNT; CDR2 reads YYREEE (reference sequence).

The rearrangement uses TRBV5-4 and TRBJ1-3, with a possible D match to TRBD1 (6 bases). The CDR3 contains 17 residues. Germline V gives CDR1 SGHNT, CDR2 YYREEE (reference sequence). V gave up 4 bases and J gave up 0 bases, with 17 bases separating them. CDR3 coding DNA: TGTGCCAGCAGCCCGCCCGGGGGGGGCTCCTCTGGAAACACCATATATTTT. Translating gives CASSPPGGGSSGNTIYF.

The chain employs TRBV19 and TRBJ2-1; 15 bases match TRBD2. The V gene end was trimmed by 4 bases and the J gene end by 7 bases; junction bases not matched to a gene: 5. The germline gives CDR1 LNHDA, CDR2 SQIVND (reference sequence). This CDR3 comprises 16 residues. CDR3 in amino acids: CASSKGLAGGQNEQFF. In nucleotides, the CDR3 is TGTGCCAGTAGTAAAGGACTAGCGGGGGGGCAGAATGAGCAGTTCTTC.

The chain is built from TRBV9 and TRBJ2-2; TRBD1 is a possible D gene (5 bases). CDR3 size: 15 residues. CDR1 SGDLS and CDR2 YYNGEE come from the germline V gene. V lost 3 bases, J lost 0 bases, and 9 bases lay in between. CDR3 loop: CASSDYRTNTGELFF. As DNA, the CDR3 is TGTGCCAGCAGCGATTACAGGACGAACACCGGGGAGCTGTTTTTT. The complete variable domain, with remaining parts taken from reference TRBV9 and TRBJ2-2, reads DSGVTQTPKHLITATGQRVTLRCSPRSGDLSVYWYQQSLDQGLQFLIQYYNGEERAKGNILERFSAQQFPDLHSELNLSSLELGDSALYFCASSDYRTNTGELFFGEGSRLTVL.

The rearrangement links TRBV28 to TRBJ1-3; TRBD1 aligns across 10 bases. CDR1 and CDR2 (germline): MDHEN, SYDVKM. J was trimmed by 4 bases and V by 5 bases; bases with no gene match: 5. The CDR3 contains 15 residues. The CDR3 DNA reads TGTGCCAGCAGTCTCAGGACAGGGGGGGGAAACACCATATATTTT. Its translation is CASSLRTGGGNTIYF.

The V gene is TRBV13, the J gene TRBJ2-3, with 9 bases that match TRBD2. Germline assignment: CDR1 PRHDT and CDR2 FYEKMQ (reference sequence). CDR3 length: 16 residues. V shed 0 bases, J shed 2 bases, and the junction held 3 bases outside the gene matches. CDR3 DNA sequence: TGTGCCAGCAGCTTAGGCCTAGCGGGGTCCACAGATACGCAGTATTTT. Protein: CASSLGLAGSTDTQYF.

The chain uses TRBV5-5 and TRBJ2-1; the match to TRBD2 covers 7 bases. In germline, CDR1 is SGHKS, CDR2 YYEKEE (reference sequence). Trimming cost V 0 bases and J 0 bases; bases outside gene matches: 3. The CDR3 runs 16 residues. The CDR3 loop is CASSLETGGSYNEQFF. DNA of the CDR3: TGTGCCAGCAGCTTGGAAACGGGGGGCTCCTACAATGAGCAGTTCTTC. Full variable domain (outside the CDR3, taken from reference TRBV5-5 and TRBJ2-1): DAGVTQSPTHLIKTRGQQVTLRCSPISGHKSVSWYQQVLGQGPQFIFQYYEKEERGRGNFPDRFSARQFPNYSSELNVNALLLGDSALYLCASSLETGGSYNEQFFGPGTRLTVL.

This rearrangement joins TRBV7-9 to TRBJ1-2; D not resolved. Germline-derived CDR1 and CDR2 are SEHNR and FQNEAQ (reference sequence). The CDR3 loop spans 13 amino acids. V dropped 1 base and J dropped 5 bases, with 8 bases sitting between them. In DNA, the CDR3 is TGTGCCAGCAGCTTAGGGACGGGGTATGGCTACACCTTC. This gives the protein CASSLGTGYGYTF.

This chain uses TRBV30 with TRBJ1-2; D is undetermined. Germline loops: CDR1 GTSNPN, CDR2 SVGIG (reference sequence). Trimming removed 3 bases from V and 5 bases from J, with 16 bases in between. The CDR3 has 14 amino acids. CDR3 in amino acids: CAWSRPGEGYGYTF. The CDR3 nucleotides read TGTGCCTGGAGCAGGCCCGGGGAGGGATATGGCTACACCTTC.

V gene TRBV28 combines with J gene TRBJ1-1; no definite D call. V was shortened by 3 bases and J by 4 bases, with 6 bases between the two germline ends. The CDR3 is made up of 12 amino acids. The germline V gene has CDR1 MDHEN and CDR2 SYDVKM. The CDR3 bases are TGTGCCAGCAGTTTTGGGCTCACTGAAGCTTTCTTT. It translates to CASSFGLTEAFF.

The V and J genes are TRBV30 and TRBJ1-2; D perhaps matches TRBD1 (6 bases). The CDR3 spans 14 residues. Germline CDR1 and CDR2: GTSNPN and SVGIG (reference sequence). Trimming shortened V by 4 bases and J by 8 bases, and 20 bases separated the two germline ends. CDR3 amino acids: CAWNNEQGARGYTF. The CDR3 nucleotides are TGTGCCTGGAATAATGAACAGGGAGCAAGGGGCTACACCTTC.

V usage is TRBV5-1 and J usage is TRBJ1-4; 8 bases fit TRBD1. Unmatched junction bases numbered 4, after V lost 2 bases and J lost 4 bases. The germline V gene has CDR1 SGHRS and CDR2 YFSETQ. This CDR3 region has 15 residues. The CDR3 loop is CASSFDRGDNEKLFF. CDR3 bases: TGCGCCAGCAGCTTCGACAGGGGTGATAATGAAAAACTGTTTTTT. The complete variable domain, with remaining parts taken from reference TRBV5-1 and TRBJ1-4, reads KAGVTQTPRYLIKTRGQQVTLSCSPISGHRSVSWYQQTPGQGLQFLFEYFSETQRNKGNFPGRFSGRQFSNSRSEMNVSTLELGDSALYLCASSFDRGDNEKLFFGSGTQLSVL.

Points on this clone: Germline is not matched at one junction end, which may reflect a read error. The V and J genes are TRBV7-7 and TRBJ2-2, with D possibly being TRBD2 (5 bases). The CDR3 consists of 17 residues. CDR1 is SSHAT and CDR2 is FNYEAQ in the germline V gene (reference sequence). CDR3 amino acids: CASSSSLGRSYTGELFF. The CDR3 DNA sequence: TGTGCTAGCAGCTCTAGCTTGGGCAGGAGTTACACCGGGGAGCTGTTTTTT.